The clone carrying this TCR beta chain appeared a few times. Antigen unknown. The assay was immunoSEQ multiplex PCR, and TCRdb's table has in-frame clones only and misses some. This sample carries 40,000 to 50,000 clones, about 80% of them seen once, and the ten largest clones take roughly 15%. This entry belongs to a study of OX40 agonist ivuxolimab in advanced cancers. The wider study: Enrollees could have had prior anti-PD-1, anti-PD-L1 or anti-CTLA-4 therapy, which about 40% had received.

Whole-study results and caveats: Certain nonresponders additionally had low normalized T-cell clonal expansion.

The germline V gene encodes CDR1 MDHEN and CDR2 SYDVKM. The CDR3 has 14 residues. J lost 8 bases, V lost 3 bases, and 9 bases had no gene match. The TCR was taken from an adult with an advanced solid tumor such as melanoma, head and neck, liver or kidney cancer. The sample consisted of CD4+ or CD8+ T cells sorted from blood, taken in a trial of the OX40 agonist ivuxolimab. This chain links TRBV28 with TRBJ1-2, with TRBD1 matching 7 bases. The CDR3 sequence: CASSLGQTYKGYTF. In DNA form, the CDR3 reads TGTGCCAGCAGTTTGGGACAGACGTATAAAGGCTACACCTTC.